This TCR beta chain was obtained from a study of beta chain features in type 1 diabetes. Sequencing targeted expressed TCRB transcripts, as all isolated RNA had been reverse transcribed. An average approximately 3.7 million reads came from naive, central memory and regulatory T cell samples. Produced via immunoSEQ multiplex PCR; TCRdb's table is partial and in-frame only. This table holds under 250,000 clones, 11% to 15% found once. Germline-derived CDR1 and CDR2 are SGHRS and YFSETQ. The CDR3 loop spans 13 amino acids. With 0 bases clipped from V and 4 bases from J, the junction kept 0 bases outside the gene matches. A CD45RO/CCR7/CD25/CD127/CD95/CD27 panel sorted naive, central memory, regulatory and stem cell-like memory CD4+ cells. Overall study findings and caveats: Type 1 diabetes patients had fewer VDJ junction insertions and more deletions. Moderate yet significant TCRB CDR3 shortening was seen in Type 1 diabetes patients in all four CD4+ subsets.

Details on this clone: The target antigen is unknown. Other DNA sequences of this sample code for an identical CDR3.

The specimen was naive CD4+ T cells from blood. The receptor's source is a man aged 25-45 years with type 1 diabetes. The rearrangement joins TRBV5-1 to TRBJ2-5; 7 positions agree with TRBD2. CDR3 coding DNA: TGCGCCAGCAGCTTGGCGGGGGGAGAGACCCAGTACTTC. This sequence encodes CASSLAGGETQYF.